Shown below are 8 T cell receptor beta chains from a single sample sequenced in a study of cytomegalovirus exposure and HLA in healthy donors. Sequenced by immunoSEQ multiplex PCR; TCRdb stores in-frame clones only, minus some. The sample has some 240,000 clones, around 90% seen once. The specimen sequenced was PBMCs. Receptors originate from a woman under 30 in good health and CMV-seropositive.

The gene calls are TRBV7-8 and TRBJ2-7, with TRBD2 matching over 11 bases. The CDR3 extends over 16 amino acids. V lost 5 bases and J lost 11; bases outside the gene matches: 17. Germline values: CDR1 SGHVS, CDR2 FQNEAQ. CDR3: CASSPRGTSGPQLKYF. CDR3 nucleotide sequence: TGTGCCAGCAGCCCCCGAGGGACTAGCGGACCCCAACTAAAGTACTTC.

CDR3 nucleotides: TGCGCCAGCATGCGCTCAGGGGGCCCCGGGGAGCTGTTTTTT. As protein: CASMRSGGPGELFF. This chain joins TRBV5-1 and TRBJ2-2; 8 bases line up with TRBD1. Germline CDR1 reads SGHRS; CDR2 reads YFSETQ. The CDR3 length is 14 residues. Germline trimming cut 6 bases from V and 6 bases from J; bases unmatched to any gene: 7. Full variable domain (missing parts from reference TRBV5-1 and TRBJ2-2): KAGVTQTPRYLIKTRGQQVTLSCSPISGHRSVSWYQQTPGQGLQFLFEYFSETQRNKGNFPGRFSGRQFSNSRSEMNVSTLELGDSALYLCASMRSGGPGELFFGEGSRLTVL.

The chain joins TRBV13 to TRBJ2-7; 7 bases agree with TRBD1. The CDR3 has 12 amino acids. V was clipped by 4 bases and J by 3 bases; unmatched bases: 0. The V gene's germline CDR1 is PRHDT and CDR2 FYEKMQ (reference sequence). CDR3 loop: CASSWDSYEQYF. In DNA, the CDR3 is TGTGCCAGCAGCTGGGACAGCTACGAGCAGTACTTC.

The CDR3 DNA reads as TGTGCCAGCAGCGTTGGGGCCTATAGCAATCAGCCCCAGCATTTT. This translates into CASSVGAYSNQPQHF. The J gene is TRBJ1-5, the V gene TRBV27; D is possibly TRBD1 (5 bases). Between the trimmed V and J ends, which lost 6 bases and 0 bases, there was a span of 12 bases. This CDR3 has 15 residues. The germline gives CDR1 MNHEY, CDR2 SMNVEV (reference sequence).

The chain has TRBV7-9 and TRBJ1-2; TRBD1 agrees at 8 bases. Germline CDR1 SEHNR, CDR2 FQNEAQ (reference sequence). Trimming cost V 5 bases and J 6 bases; bases outside gene matches: 5. The CDR3 consists of 13 residues. The CDR3 DNA sequence: TGTGCCAGCAGCCCGGGACAGGTTAATGGCTACACCTTC. It encodes CASSPGQVNGYTF.

In this sample, this clone turned up a few times. This rearrangement joins TRBV19 to TRBJ2-7; tentatively, D is TRBD2 (5 bases). Germline V gene data show CDR1 as LNHDA and CDR2 as SQIVND (reference sequence). CDR3 length: 13 residues. V was cut by 5 bases and J by 2 bases, with 10 bases left in between. CDR3 in amino acids: CASSAGITYEQYF. The CDR3 region has the DNA TGTGCCAGTAGTGCCGGGATAACCTACGAGCAGTACTTC.

The chain is built from TRBV6-5 and TRBJ1-1; 9 bases are shared with TRBD1. CDR3 size: 13 residues. Germline V gene sequence: CDR1 MNHEY, CDR2 SVGAGI. The J segment lost 4 bases and the V segment lost 7 bases, leaving 4 bases of the junction unmatched. CDR3 in amino acids: CASTRTGATEAFF. The CDR3 coding sequence is TGTGCCAGCACCAGGACAGGGGCCACTGAAGCTTTCTTT.

The J gene is TRBJ2-7, the V gene TRBV5-6; TRBD2 is a possible D gene (5 bases). This CDR3 region has 13 residues. Deletions cut 3 bases from V and 5 bases from J, with 12 bases between. Germline V lookup: CDR1 SGHDT, CDR2 YYEEEE. The CDR3 DNA sequence: TGTGCCAGCAGCTCCTCCAGCGGCCACGAGCAGTACTTC. Translating it yields CASSSSSGHEQYF.